The 23 T cell receptor beta chains below were found in one sample sequenced in a study of regulatory T cells in long-lasting Graves disease. Investigators prepared the TCR beta libraries by applying iRepertoire HTBI primers and Arm-PCR of CDR3 regions. TCRdb processed the multiplex PCR reads anew with MiXCR; each CDR3 protein has one entry. The sample shows 600,000 to 650,000 distinct CDR3 sequences, roughly 15% of them seen only once. Time point in this sample: newly diagnosed GD, antithyroid drugs for less than 3 months. With RNA extracted from PBMCs as input, the TCR library was made. The same data also contributed to another study, on T cells in Graves' hyperthyroidism and ophthalmopathy.

Specimen: peripheral blood mononuclear cells (PBMCs), collected at new diagnosis, from a patient treated with antithyroid drugs. The receptors here all came from a woman aged 30 to 39 with Graves disease.

This clonotype was seen ten or more times. This chain joins TRBV28 and TRBJ1-1, with D unresolved. Per the germline V gene, CDR1 is MDHEN and CDR2 is SYDVKM. This CDR3 contains 12 residues. The ends were cut back, 5 bases at V and 5 bases at J, with 9 bases in the middle. The CDR3 nucleotides read TGTGCCAGCAGTCTGGAACTAACTGAAGCTTTCTTT. This encodes CASSLELTEAFF. Complete variable domain (other parts from reference TRBV28 and TRBJ1-1): DVKVTQSSRYLVKRTGEKVFLECVQDMDHENMFWYRQDPGLGLRLIYFSYDVKMKEKGDIPEGYSVSREKKERFSLILESASTNQTSMYLCASSLELTEAFFGQGTRLTVV.

The chain employs TRBV18 and TRBJ2-7; 11 bases fit TRBD1. Germline loops: CDR1 KGHSH, CDR2 LQKENI. V was pared by 3 bases and J by 0 bases, with 4 bases of the junction left unmatched. The CDR3 totals 16 residues. CDR3 DNA sequence: TGTGCCAGCTCACCGAAAGGGACAGGGGGCTCCTACGAGCAGTACTTC. It yields the protein CASSPKGTGGSYEQYF.

This clonotype has ten or more counts. The V call is TRBV12-5, the J call TRBJ2-4, with D possibly TRBD2 on 5 matching bases. V lost 2 bases and J 0 bases, leaving 20 bases between the germline ends. The CDR3 runs 19 residues. Germline assignment: CDR1 LGHNT and CDR2 FRNRAP. CDR3 protein: CASGLLPRENSLAKNIQYF. The CDR3 DNA reads as TGTGCTAGTGGTTTGCTTCCCCGGGAAAACTCACTAGCCAAAAACATTCAGTACTTC.

This clonotype was detected ten times or more. The gene calls are TRBV2 and TRBJ1-2; D uncertain. In germline, CDR1 is SNHLY, CDR2 FYNNEI. Deletions cut 4 bases from V and 0 bases from J, with 6 bases between. The CDR3 runs to 13 residues. The CDR3 DNA reads as TGTGCCAGCAGTGGGTCAACTAACTATGGCTACACCTTC. The encoded protein is CASSGSTNYGYTF.

The table lists this clonotype with many counts. The CDR3 sequence is CASSPGTGGRYEQYF. CDR3 DNA sequence: TGTGCCAGCAGTCCAGGGACAGGGGGTAGATACGAGCAGTACTTC. This sequence joins TRBV28 and TRBJ2-7, with 11 bases identical to TRBD1. V was pared by 5 bases and J by 4 bases, with 7 bases of the junction left unmatched. The CDR3 is made up of 15 amino acids. Germline V CDR1 and CDR2: MDHEN, SYDVKM.

The sample holds many counts of this clonotype. V is TRBV7-6 and J is TRBJ2-2; D is unclear. Trimming took 5 bases from V and 2 from J, leaving 12 bases between them. The CDR3 has 15 residues. CDR1 is SGHVS, CDR2 FNYEAQ, per germline. This CDR3 reads CASSPPGPNTGELFF. DNA of the CDR3: TGTGCCAGCAGCCCCCCAGGACCCAACACCGGGGAGCTGTTTTTT.

This clonotype was detected many times. The chain has TRBV7-2 and TRBJ1-5, with unresolved D. The CDR3 runs to 15 residues. Trimming took off 5 bases at V and 0 bases at J, with 11 bases between the two ends. Germline V gene lookup returns CDR1 SGHTA and CDR2 FQGNSA. The CDR3 sequence is CASSTEQNSNQPQHF. The CDR3 coding sequence is TGTGCCAGCAGCACCGAACAGAATAGCAATCAGCCCCAGCATTTT.

This clonotype was observed a handful of times. V usage is TRBV12-3 or TRBV12-4 and J usage is TRBJ1-3; D call uncertain. V gave up 3 bases and J gave up 0 bases, with 12 bases separating them. The CDR3 runs 16 residues. The CDR3 spells CASSLAAGVSGNTIYF. DNA for the CDR3: TGTGCCAGCAGTTTGGCCGCTGGAGTCTCTGGAAACACCATATATTTT.

In this sample, this clonotype turned up many times. This rearrangement joins TRBV3-1 to TRBJ2-3; the D gene is possibly TRBD2 (5 bases). This CDR3 region has 14 residues. V lost 1 base and J lost 9, with 14 bases in between. Germline CDR1 reads LGHDT; CDR2 reads YNNKEL (reference sequence). The CDR3 loop is CASSQAGILRTQYF. The CDR3 DNA follows: TGTGCCAGCAGCCAAGCGGGAATACTGAGGACGCAGTATTTT.

A few counts support this clonotype. A much larger clone differs by one base, so this may be a read error. V usage is TRBV2 and J usage is TRBJ1-4; maybe TRBD1 (6 bases). This CDR3 spans 15 amino acids. The V gene lost 7 bases and the J gene lost 8 bases, with 20 bases spanning the gap. The germline V gene encodes CDR1 SNHLY and CDR2 FYNNEI. CDR3 residues: CASNLSLGQGEKLFF. The CDR3, as DNA: TGTGCCAGCAACCTCTCTCTGGGGCAGGGGGAAAAACTGTTTTTT. The whole variable domain, remainder taken from reference TRBV2 and TRBJ1-4, is EPEVTQTPSHQVTQMGQEVILRCVPISNHLYFYWYRQILGQKVEFLVSFYNNEISEKSEIFDDQFSVERPDGSNFTLKIRSTKLEDSAMYFCASNLSLGQGEKLFFGSGTQLSVL.

The chain joins TRBV27 to TRBJ2-2, with D maybe TRBD1 (5 bases). The CDR3 extends over 17 amino acids. V lost 2 bases and J 3 bases, leaving 16 bases between the germline ends. Germline lookup yields CDR1 MNHEY and CDR2 SMNVEV (reference sequence). This chain's CDR3 is CASSLMGIGEDTGELFF. Written as DNA, the CDR3 is TGTGCCAGCAGTTTAATGGGGATAGGGGAAGACACCGGGGAGCTGTTTTTT.

This clonotype was counted a few times. The genes are TRBV5-8 and TRBJ2-2; D call uncertain. V gave up 1 base and J gave up 0 bases, with 10 bases separating them. The CDR3 is 16 amino acids. CDR1 is SGHTS and CDR2 is YDEGEE in the germline V gene. This CDR3 reads CASSLMIVANTGELFF. CDR3 sequence (DNA): TGTGCCAGCAGCTTGATGATAGTAGCGAACACCGGGGAGCTGTTTTTT.

This clonotype has ten or more counts. The V and J genes are TRBV2 and TRBJ1-1; no firm D call. Per the germline V gene, CDR1 is SNHLY and CDR2 is FYNNEI. Deletions cut 5 bases from V and 3 bases from J, with 13 bases between. This CDR3 region has 14 residues. The DNA of the CDR3 is TGTGCCAGCAGTTTTCGAGCCGGGGACACTGAAGCTTTCTTT. Translating it yields CASSFRAGDTEAFF.

This clonotype was counted ten times or more. The chain links TRBV12-3 or TRBV12-4 to TRBJ1-3, with a possible D match to TRBD1 (6 bases). The CDR3 consists of 16 residues. Trimming cost V 3 bases and J 3 bases, with 15 bases left between them. CDR3 sequence (DNA): TGTGCCAGCAGTTTCCCACCCCAGGGGAGTGGAAACACCATATATTTT. It is translated as CASSFPPQGSGNTIYF.

This clonotype has a count of ten or more. The J gene is TRBJ2-3, the V gene TRBV24-1; TRBD1 or TRBD2 may be the D gene (5 bases each). The CDR3 sequence is 15 residues long. Trimming took 3 bases from V and 5 from J, leaving 14 bases between them. Germline CDR1 and CDR2: KGHDR and SFDVKD. The CDR3 DNA is TGTGCCACCAGTGATCCCCGGGACGTCGGAGATACGCAGTATTTT. Translating it yields CATSDPRDVGDTQYF.

The CDR3 region is CASSVATGPDNSPLHF. The CDR3 DNA follows: TGTGCCAGCAGCGTAGCTACAGGGCCAGATAATTCACCCCTCCACTTT. The chain is built from TRBV9 and TRBJ1-6, with D possibly matching TRBD1 (6 bases). Germline V gene data show CDR1 as SGDLS and CDR2 as YYNGEE. Trimming took 0 bases from V and 5 from J, leaving 12 bases between them. There are 16 residues in the CDR3.

V usage is TRBV6-2 or TRBV6-3 and J usage is TRBJ1-5; D gene ambiguous. The CDR3 is made up of 11 amino acids. V dropped 4 bases and J dropped 12 bases, with 10 bases sitting between them. Germline values: CDR1 MNHEY, CDR2 SVGEGT. The CDR3 region is CASSSSGSQHF. CDR3 coding DNA: TGTGCCAGCAGTTCCTCCGGGAGCCAGCATTTT.

J is TRBJ1-4 and V is TRBV20-1; D unresolved. V was pared by 5 bases and J by 8 bases, with 9 bases between. CDR1 is DFQATT and CDR2 is SNEGSKA in the germline V gene (reference sequence). The CDR3 length is 11 residues. In nucleotides, the CDR3 is TGCAGTGCTGCGGCGCTAGAAAAACTGTTTTTT. It translates to CSAAALEKLFF.

Comment on this clonotype: Germline is not matched at one junction end, which may reflect a read error. The chain recombines TRBV3-1 with TRBJ1-4; no clear D gene. Germline V lookup: CDR1 LGHDT, CDR2 YNNKEL (reference sequence). The CDR3 extends over 16 amino acids. The CDR3 nucleotides are TGTGCCAGCAGTCAAGAGGGATCCTCAACTAATGAAAAACTGTTTTTT. Translating gives CASSQEGSSTNEKLFF.

This chain uses TRBV19 with TRBJ1-1, with a possible D match to TRBD1 (5 bases). In germline, CDR1 is LNHDA, CDR2 SQIVND (reference sequence). This CDR3 has 14 residues. Trimming pared 3 bases from V and 4 bases from J, leaving 12 bases between. The chain's CDR3 is CASSMVRVGTEAFF. CDR3 coding DNA: TGTGCCAGTAGTATGGTCAGGGTGGGCACTGAAGCTTTCTTT.

This clonotype was picked up many times. The chain links TRBV20-1 to TRBJ2-7, with 9 nucleotides matching TRBD2. This CDR3 has 13 residues. From germline, CDR1 is DFQATT and CDR2 SNEGSKA (reference sequence). J gave up 4 bases and V 5 bases, and 6 bases lay outside the gene matches. The CDR3 loop reads CSAFGSGSYEQYF. Here the CDR3 DNA reads TGCAGTGCTTTCGGTAGCGGGAGTTACGAGCAGTACTTC.

This sequence joins TRBV4-1 and TRBJ2-2, with 7 bases fitting TRBD2. With V trimmed by 3 bases and J by 7 bases, 11 bases remained unmatched. The CDR3 is 16 residues long. CDR1 and CDR2 from the germline V gene are MGHRA and YSYEKL. The CDR3 bases are TGCGCCAGCAGCCACCCAGGGAGGGAGCGAGGCGGGGAGCTGTTTTTT. This sequence encodes CASSHPGRERGGELFF.

In this sample, this clonotype turned up many times. The CDR3 bases are TGTGCCAGCAGCTTAATAGCGGGAGACCCCTACAATGAGCAGTTCTTC. Translation gives CASSLIAGDPYNEQFF. The chain uses TRBV7-2 and TRBJ2-1; 9 nucleotides line up with TRBD2. The CDR3 loop spans 16 amino acids. With V trimmed by 2 bases and J by 2 bases, 4 bases remained unmatched. Germline CDR1 is SGHTA and CDR2 is FQGNSA.